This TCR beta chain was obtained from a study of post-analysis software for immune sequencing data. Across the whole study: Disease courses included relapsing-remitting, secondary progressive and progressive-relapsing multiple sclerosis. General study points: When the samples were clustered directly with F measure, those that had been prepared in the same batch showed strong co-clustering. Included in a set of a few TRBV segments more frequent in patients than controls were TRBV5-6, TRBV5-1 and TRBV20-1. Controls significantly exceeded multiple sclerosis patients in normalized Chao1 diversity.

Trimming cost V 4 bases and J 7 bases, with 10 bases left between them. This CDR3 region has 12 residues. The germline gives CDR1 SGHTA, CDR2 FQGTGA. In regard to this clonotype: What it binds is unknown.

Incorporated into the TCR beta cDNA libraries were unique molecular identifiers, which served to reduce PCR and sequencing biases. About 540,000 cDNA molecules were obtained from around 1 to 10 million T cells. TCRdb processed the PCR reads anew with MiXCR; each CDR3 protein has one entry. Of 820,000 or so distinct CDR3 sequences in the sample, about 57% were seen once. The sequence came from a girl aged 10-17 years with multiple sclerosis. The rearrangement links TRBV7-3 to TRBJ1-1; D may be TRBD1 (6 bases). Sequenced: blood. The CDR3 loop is CASSSRGNEAFF. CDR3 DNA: TGTGCCAGCAGCTCCAGGGGCAATGAAGCTTTCTTT.